What follows are 31 T cell receptor beta chains derived from one specimen sequenced in a study of blood T cell repertoires in COVID-19. The protocol was immunoSEQ multiplex PCR, while the TCRdb copy is restricted to in-frame clones and leaves out a portion. In the table there are under 150,000 clones, over 75% of which are singletons. Sample: peripheral blood. The receptors stem from a woman aged 45-65 years with acute or convalescent COVID-19.

CDR3 coding DNA: TGTGCCAGTAGTATTAGCAGGGGTTTCAGCTCCTACAATGAGCAGTTCTTC. Translating it yields CASSISRGFSSYNEQFF. V is TRBV19 and J is TRBJ2-1, with D possibly TRBD1 on 6 matching bases. The CDR3 loop spans 17 amino acids. Trimming took off 3 bases at V and 0 bases at J, with 15 bases between the two ends. Germline V lookup: CDR1 LNHDA, CDR2 SQIVND (reference sequence).

This clone turned up a few times. The genes are TRBV5-1 and TRBJ2-3; TRBD2 matches at 12 bases. CDR1 and CDR2 from the germline V gene are SGHRS and YFSETQ. The CDR3 has 16 amino acids. J gave up 6 bases and V 1 base, and 6 bases lay outside the gene matches. CDR3 in DNA: TGCGCCAGCAGCTTGCGAGCTAGCGGGGGGGCTGATACGCAGTATTTT. This encodes CASSLRASGGADTQYF.

Comments on this clone: At the DNA level, this CDR3 is encoded by other sequences in the same sample as well. The V gene is TRBV29-1, the J gene TRBJ1-2; 7 bases are shared with TRBD1. After removal of 1 base from V and 8 bases from J, the junction contained 4 bases not matched to a gene. The CDR3 is 12 amino acids. Germline V gene sequence: CDR1 SQVTM, CDR2 ANQGSEA. CDR3 coding DNA: TGCAGCGTTGAAGGACAGGGCGGAGGCTACACCTTC. Encoded protein: CSVEGQGGGYTF.

The chain joins TRBV4-3 to TRBJ2-7; D may be TRBD1 (6 bases). CDR1 and CDR2 from the germline V gene are LGHNA and YSLEER. The CDR3 is 15 amino acids. Trimming left V 0 bases short and J 3 bases short, with 12 bases between. As DNA, the CDR3 is TGCGCCAGCAGCCAAGAAAACGGACAGAACTACGAGCAGTACTTC. It codes for CASSQENGQNYEQYF.

The chain has TRBV19 and TRBJ1-5; 8 positions agree with TRBD1. The CDR3 is made up of 15 amino acids. The V and J ends lost 5 bases and 6 bases, in that order; junction bases with no gene match: 9. Germline V gene lookup returns CDR1 LNHDA and CDR2 SQIVND (reference sequence). The CDR3 nucleotides are TGTGCCAGTAGTCCGGACAGGGCGATAAGTCAGCCCCAGCATTTT. Translating it yields CASSPDRAISQPQHF.

This chain uses TRBV3-1 (or the pseudogene TRBV3-2) with TRBJ2-5; 12 bases map to TRBD2. CDR1 is LGHDT, CDR2 YNNKEL, per germline (reference sequence). The CDR3 extends over 18 amino acids. The junction had 9 bases not matched to a gene; V was cut back by 4 bases and J by 0 bases. CDR3 sequence: CASSPRTSGENYQETQYF. CDR3 DNA sequence: TGTGCCAGCAGCCCTCGGACTAGCGGGGAGAACTACCAAGAGACCCAGTACTTC.

This chain links TRBV7-2 with TRBJ2-2, with 8 bases that match TRBD1. With 3 bases clipped from V and 5 bases from J, the junction kept 8 bases outside the gene matches. The CDR3 is 16 amino acids. From germline, CDR1 is SGHTA and CDR2 FQGNSA. The CDR3 DNA is TGTGCCAGCAGCTTTACAGGGGGGCTTTTGACCGGGGAGCTGTTTTTT. Translated: CASSFTGGLLTGELFF.

The rearrangement uses TRBV2 and TRBJ1-4, with D tentatively TRBD1 (5 bases). Trimming shortened V by 7 bases and J by 5 bases, and 11 bases separated the two germline ends. Germline CDR1 SNHLY, CDR2 FYNNEI. The CDR3 is 13 residues long. The CDR3 reads CASNQGGNEKLFF. CDR3 nucleotide sequence: TGTGCCAGCAACCAGGGAGGGAATGAAAAACTGTTTTTT.

The J gene is TRBJ2-7, the V gene TRBV19, with D perhaps TRBD2 (5 bases). Germline CDR1 is LNHDA and CDR2 is SQIVND (reference sequence). V dropped 0 bases and J dropped 5 bases, with 14 bases sitting between them. This CDR3 comprises 15 residues. The CDR3 loop reads CASSIDLGGSDEQYF. The CDR3, as DNA: TGTGCCAGTAGTATAGATCTAGGTGGGAGCGACGAGCAGTACTTC.

The chain uses TRBV5-1 and TRBJ2-1, with D possibly matching TRBD1 (6 bases). Germline lookup yields CDR1 SGHRS and CDR2 YFSETQ. The CDR3 spans 13 residues. Between the trimmed V and J ends, which lost 2 bases and 9 bases, there was a span of 12 bases. The CDR3 nucleotides read TGCGCCAGCAGCTTTGATATAGGGGGTGAGCAGTTCTTC. Translation: CASSFDIGGEQFF.

The chain links TRBV30 to TRBJ1-5; tentative D call: TRBD1 (5 bases). Germline CDR1 GTSNPN, CDR2 SVGIG (reference sequence). This CDR3 is 14 amino acids long. Trimming cost V 7 bases and J 2 bases, with 15 bases left between them. The CDR3 DNA follows: TGTGCCTACCAGACGGCGGGGGGCAATCAGCCCCAGCATTTT. It encodes CAYQTAGGNQPQHF. The variable domain in full, completed from reference TRBV30 and TRBJ1-5, reads SQTIHQWPATLVQPVGSPLSLECTVEGTSNPNLYWYRQAAGRGLQLLFYSVGIGQISSEVPQNLSASRPQDRQFILSSKKLLLSDSGFYLCAYQTAGGNQPQHFGDGTRLSIL.

This sequence joins TRBV6-5 and TRBJ1-4; TRBD1 agrees at 7 bases. The CDR3 totals 15 residues. Per the germline V gene, CDR1 is MNHEY and CDR2 is SVGAGI. The trim removed 8 bases at V and 7 bases at J, leaving 13 bases unmatched. This CDR3 reads CASGRHGTDPEKLFF. CDR3 DNA: TGTGCCAGCGGACGCCATGGGACAGACCCTGAAAAACTGTTTTTT.

The chain joins TRBV10-1 to TRBJ1-5; D gene uncertain. The CDR3 sequence is 15 residues long. The V end lost 8 bases, the J end lost 1 base, and 15 bases lay between the germline ends. Germline CDR1 is WNHNN and CDR2 is SYGVQD (reference sequence). CDR3 region: CASPDWSRSNQPQHF. The CDR3 DNA sequence: TGCGCCAGCCCCGATTGGTCCAGGAGCAATCAGCCCCAGCATTTT.

The CDR3 nucleotides read TGTGCCAGCAGCCTAGGACAGGGCGTAAGCTCACCCCTCCACTTT. Protein: CASSLGQGVSSPLHF. The chain links TRBV3-1 (or the pseudogene TRBV3-2) to TRBJ1-6, with 8 nucleotides matching TRBD1. The CDR3 extends over 15 amino acids. V dropped 4 bases and J dropped 10; count of bases not matched to a gene: 9. Germline CDR1 and CDR2: LGHDT and YNNKEL (reference sequence).

DNA for the CDR3: TGTGCCAGCAGCCCCAGGGGAAAAGATACGCAGTATTTT. This codes for CASSPRGKDTQYF. The chain is built from TRBV3-1 (or the pseudogene TRBV3-2) and TRBJ2-3; possibly TRBD1 for D (6 bases). Germline loops: CDR1 LGHDT, CDR2 YNNKEL (reference sequence). V lost 4 bases, J lost 5 bases, and 10 bases lay in between. CDR3 size: 13 residues.

The rearrangement links TRBV11-2 to TRBJ2-7; D perhaps matches TRBD2 (5 bases). CDR3 length equals 13 residues. Trimming shortened V by 5 bases and J by 4 bases, and 12 bases separated the two germline ends. Germline CDR1 is SGHAT and CDR2 is FQNNGV. CDR3 bases: TGTGCCAGCAGCAGCGGACTCGTGTACGAGCAGTACTTC. It specifies CASSSGLVYEQYF. The full variable domain, rest sourced from reference TRBV11-2 and TRBJ2-7, is EAGVAQSPRYKIIEKRQSVAFWCNPISGHATLYWYQQILGQGPKLLIQFQNNGVVDDSQLPKDRFSAERLKGVDSTLKIQPAKLEDSAVYLCASSSGLVYEQYFGPGTRLTVT.

The rearrangement uses TRBV5-1 and TRBJ1-1; no clear D gene. Trimming cost V 3 bases and J 5 bases, with 11 bases left between them. The germline V gene has CDR1 SGHRS and CDR2 YFSETQ. The CDR3 totals 13 residues. The DNA of the CDR3 is TGCGCCAGCAGCTGGAAAGCCGGGACTGAAGCTTTCTTT. Amino acids: CASSWKAGTEAFF.

The gene calls are TRBV9 and TRBJ2-1; D may be TRBD2 (5 bases). This CDR3 spans 15 amino acids. The V end lost 0 bases, the J end lost 8 bases, and 15 bases lay between the germline ends. From germline, CDR1 is SGDLS and CDR2 YYNGEE. CDR3 DNA: TGTGCCAGCAGCGTAGGACTAATAGATTTGGATGAGCAGTTCTTC. Its translation is CASSVGLIDLDEQFF.

The rearrangement links TRBV24-1 to TRBJ2-1, with 7 bases that match TRBD2. Germline CDR1 reads KGHDR; CDR2 reads SFDVKD. The CDR3 is 13 amino acids. The junction had 4 bases not matched to a gene; V was cut back by 8 bases and J by 4 bases. CDR3: CATNRGEYNEQFF. Here the CDR3 DNA reads TGTGCCACCAACCGGGGGGAATACAATGAGCAGTTCTTC.

This chain links TRBV4-2 with TRBJ1-3; no firm D call. The CDR3 contains 14 residues. The V end was cut by 0 bases, the J end by 1 base, with 4 bases between. Germline V gene lookup returns CDR1 LGHNA and CDR2 YNFKEQ. The CDR3 here is CASSQESSGNTIYF. The DNA for the CDR3 is TGTGCCAGCAGCCAAGAATCTTCTGGAAACACCATATATTTT.

This clone is a singleton in its sample. This sequence joins TRBV6-2 or TRBV6-3 and TRBJ1-2, with 7 bases identical to TRBD1. The CDR3 length is 14 residues. The germline CDR1 and CDR2 sequences are MNHEY and SVGEGT. J lost 3 bases, V lost 3 bases, and 4 bases had no gene match. Here the CDR3 reads CASSYPGQDYGYTF. CDR3 in DNA: TGTGCCAGCAGTTATCCTGGACAGGACTATGGCTACACCTTC.

The genes are TRBV30 and TRBJ2-7; D uncertain. The ends were cut back, 2 bases at V and 2 bases at J, with 10 bases in the middle. Germline assignment: CDR1 GTSNPN and CDR2 SVGIG (reference sequence). The CDR3 contains 13 residues. CDR3 region: CAWSSQDPYEQYF. CDR3 nucleotides: TGTGCCTGGAGTAGTCAGGATCCCTACGAGCAGTACTTC. The variable domain in full, completed from reference TRBV30 and TRBJ2-7, reads SQTIHQWPATLVQPVGSPLSLECTVEGTSNPNLYWYRQAAGRGLQLLFYSVGIGQISSEVPQNLSASRPQDRQFILSSKKLLLSDSGFYLCAWSSQDPYEQYFGPGTRLTVT.

This clone was observed a handful of times. V is TRBV27 and J is TRBJ1-5; D might be TRBD1 (5 bases). With 5 bases removed from V and 0 bases from J, the gap between germline ends came to 14 bases. Germline V gives CDR1 MNHEY, CDR2 SMNVEV (reference sequence). This CDR3 has 16 amino acids. Written as DNA, the CDR3 is TGTGCCAGCAGTCCGACATCAGGGTCTAGCAATCAGCCCCAGCATTTT. Translated: CASSPTSGSSNQPQHF.

The rearrangement links TRBV6-2 or TRBV6-3 to TRBJ2-7, with 9 bases fitting TRBD1. Germline V lookup: CDR1 MNHEY, CDR2 SVGEGT. J gave up 6 bases and V 6 bases, and 15 bases lay outside the gene matches. The CDR3 length is 16 residues. The CDR3 nucleotides are TGTGCCAGCAGCCCCCCCACCCGGGACAGGGTCCCCGAGCAGTACTTC. Protein sequence: CASSPPTRDRVPEQYF.

This clone was detected a few times. This sequence joins TRBV9 and TRBJ1-1; TRBD1 is a possible D gene (6 bases). CDR3 size: 15 residues. CDR1 is SGDLS and CDR2 is YYNGEE in the germline V gene. Trimming cost V 7 bases and J 1 base, with 17 bases left between them. The CDR3 DNA reads TGTGCCAGCGGACGACAGGTAAATCAGAACACTGAAGCTTTCTTT. The encoded protein is CASGRQVNQNTEAFF.

The V call is TRBV4-3, the J call TRBJ1-1; D remains ambiguous. The germline V and J ends were trimmed by 4 bases and 3 bases, with 12 bases remaining between them. This CDR3 is 14 amino acids long. The germline V gene encodes CDR1 LGHNA and CDR2 YSLEER. The CDR3 sequence: CASSPLPRDTEAFF. CDR3 sequence (DNA): TGCGCCAGCAGCCCCCTACCCCGGGACACTGAAGCTTTCTTT.

The table lists this clone with a few counts. V gene TRBV6-4 combines with J gene TRBJ2-1; 10 bases agree with TRBD2. Losses at the gene ends were 6 bases for V and 2 bases for J; bases not matched to a gene: 4. The CDR3 length is 15 residues. The germline V gene encodes CDR1 MRHNA and CDR2 SNTAGT. The CDR3 coding sequence is TGTGCCAGCAGCGATCTAGCGGGGGCCTACAATGAGCAGTTCTTC. It yields the protein CASSDLAGAYNEQFF.

This clone has a single count. V gene TRBV7-9 combines with J gene TRBJ1-3; 9 bases are a match to TRBD1. Germline V gene data show CDR1 as SEHNR and CDR2 as FQNEAQ (reference sequence). V gave up 5 bases and J gave up 13 bases; unmatched junction bases: 15. CDR3 length: 15 amino acids. The CDR3 is CASSHTGTGRLGIYF. In nucleotides, the CDR3 is TGTGCCAGCAGCCATACCGGGACAGGGCGCCTCGGGATATATTTT.

This rearrangement joins TRBV4-2 to TRBJ2-1; D not certain. This CDR3 comprises 14 residues. Trimming shortened V by 5 bases and J by 4 bases, and 12 bases separated the two germline ends. The V gene's germline CDR1 is LGHNA and CDR2 YNFKEQ. This chain's CDR3 is CASSKSSAYNEQFF. In DNA, the CDR3 is TGTGCCAGCAGCAAAAGTTCTGCGTACAATGAGCAGTTCTTC.

J is TRBJ2-5 and V is TRBV4-3; D might be TRBD2 (6 bases). Trimming cost V 4 bases and J 4 bases, with 13 bases left between them. Germline V gene sequence: CDR1 LGHNA, CDR2 YSLEER. The CDR3 spans 14 residues. The CDR3 loop reads CASSPSVGRETQYF. The CDR3, as DNA: TGCGCCAGCAGCCCATCCGTCGGGAGAGAGACCCAGTACTTC.

The rearrangement joins TRBV7-2 to TRBJ2-7; TRBD1 matches 10 bases. Germline CDR1 SGHTA, CDR2 FQGNSA. This CDR3 region has 15 residues. Trimming at V came to 5 bases and at J to 5 bases, leaving 9 bases not matched to a gene. This CDR3 is CASSKRQGARDEQYF. DNA of the CDR3: TGTGCCAGCAGCAAGAGACAGGGGGCGAGAGACGAGCAGTACTTC.